Presented here are 10 T cell receptor beta chains from one specimen sequenced in a study of T cells after yellow fever vaccination. TCRdb processed the 5' RACE reads anew with MiXCR; each CDR3 protein has one entry. The table includes roughly 96,000 distinct CDR3 sequences, about 8.4% detected once. Sequenced material: CD8+ T cells not binding an NS4B(214-222) dextramer, sorted from PBMCs, taken around 15 days after the first yellow fever vaccination. Every receptor here comes from a man aged 18 to 30 who received the YFV17D yellow fever vaccine.

The rearrangement uses TRBV10-2 and TRBJ1-3; D is undetermined. This CDR3 is 13 amino acids long. V was trimmed by 8 bases and J by 0 bases, leaving 8 bases between them. Germline values: CDR1 WSHSY, CDR2 SAAADI. CDR3 bases: TGCGCCAGCCGGGATTACTCTGGAAACACCATATATTTT. Translated, it gives CASRDYSGNTIYF.

This chain connects TRBV7-2 to TRBJ2-3; 8 bases align to TRBD2. The CDR3 covers 16 residues. V lost 5 bases to trimming and J lost 1 base; unmatched junction nucleotides: 8. Germline V gives CDR1 SGHTA, CDR2 FQGNSA. The CDR3 here is CASSIFSGGGTDTQYF. The CDR3 DNA follows: TGTGCCAGCAGCATCTTCAGCGGGGGTGGCACAGATACGCAGTATTTT.

The chain is built from TRBV7-9 and TRBJ2-1; a possible D gene is TRBD1 (5 bases). The CDR3 is 16 residues long. V was clipped by 6 bases and J by 13 bases, with 28 bases between them. Germline values: CDR1 SEHNR, CDR2 FQNEAQ (reference sequence). CDR3 nucleotide sequence: TGTGCCAGCAGTCGCTCTGGCAGGGCACTCTCGAGGACCCAGTTCTTC. Protein: CASSRSGRALSRTQFF. The variable domain in full, completed from reference TRBV7-9 and TRBJ2-1, reads DTGVSQNPRHKITKRGQNVTFRCDPISEHNRLYWYRQTLGQGPEFLTYFQNEAQLEKSRLLSDRFSAERPKGSFSTLEIQRTEQGDSAMYLCASSRSGRALSRTQFFGPGTRLTVL.

This clonotype turned up a few times. The gene calls are TRBV4-2 and TRBJ2-2; 7 bases line up with TRBD1. CDR3 length: 17 amino acids. V lost 3 bases, J lost 6 bases, and 13 bases stayed unmatched. Germline assignment: CDR1 LGHNA and CDR2 YNFKEQ. This CDR3 is CASSHQRTGSVSGELFF. CDR3 nucleotides: TGTGCCAGCAGCCATCAGAGGACAGGTTCGGTGTCCGGGGAGCTGTTTTTT.

This clonotype was detected only a few times. The V and J genes are TRBV7-9 and TRBJ2-2, with D perhaps TRBD1 or TRBD2 (5 bases each). This CDR3 spans 14 amino acids. With 5 bases removed from V and 6 bases from J, the gap between germline ends came to 13 bases. In germline, CDR1 is SEHNR, CDR2 FQNEAQ (reference sequence). DNA for the CDR3: TGTGCCAGCAGCCCAGAGGGGCCTCCCGGGGAGCTGTTTTTT. This codes for CASSPEGPPGELFF.

This clonotype turned up a few times. J is TRBJ2-7 and V is TRBV5-4; 7 bases align to TRBD2. Germline CDR1 reads SGHNT; CDR2 reads YYREEE (reference sequence). Trimming removed 2 bases from V and 6 bases from J; junction bases left unmatched: 5. CDR3 size: 13 residues. The chain's CDR3 is CASSFWEGSEQYV. The CDR3 nucleotides read TGTGCCAGCAGCTTTTGGGAGGGGAGCGAGCAGTACGTC.

The chain links TRBV12-3 or TRBV12-4 to TRBJ1-1; D is ambiguous. The length of the CDR3 is 13 residues. The V and J ends lost 6 bases and 1 base respectively, with 9 bases between them. CDR3 DNA sequence: TGTGCCAGCAGCCCCGTCGAGAACACTGAAGCTTTCTTT. Protein product: CASSPVENTEAFF.

This clonotype has at least ten counts. V usage is TRBV12-3 or TRBV12-4 and J usage is TRBJ2-5; D remains unclear. Deletions cut 6 bases from V and 4 bases from J, with 6 bases between. This CDR3 comprises 11 residues. The CDR3 DNA reads TGTGCCAGCAGCGAGCGAGAGACCCAGTACTTC. This sequence encodes CASSERETQYF.

The chain has TRBV27 and TRBJ2-1; D may be TRBD1 or TRBD2 (5 bases each). With 3 bases removed from V and 5 bases from J, the gap between germline ends came to 14 bases. Germline CDR1 and CDR2: MNHEY and SMNVEV (reference sequence). This CDR3 has 15 amino acids. The CDR3 DNA follows: TGTGCCAGCAGTTTTGGTCAGGGAGCAAACAATGAGCAGTTCTTC. Translating gives CASSFGQGANNEQFF.

This chain uses TRBV6-5 with TRBJ1-2; TRBD1 agrees at 7 bases. V was pared by 0 bases and J by 11 bases, with 3 bases of the junction left unmatched. Germline V gives CDR1 MNHEY, CDR2 SVGAGI. The CDR3 has 12 residues. The CDR3, as DNA: TGTGCCAGCAGTTACTCAACAGGGGATTACACCTTC. Translation gives CASSYSTGDYTF.